Listed below are T cell receptor beta chains from one sample, sequenced in a study of memory CD4+ T cells and cytomegalovirus serostatus. Clones were read by immunoSEQ multiplex PCR, and TCRdb kept only the in-frame ones, dropping some. Of under 50,000 clones listed, 75% to 80% were seen once; the top ten hold approximately 0.78%. Sequenced material: memory CD4+ T cells from blood. These receptor sequences come from an adult in good health and CMV-seronegative. Each CDR3 is given with its conserved first and last residue. The order of the fields is V gene, CDR3 protein.

v_gene: TRBV5-4
CDR3aa: CASSLSGNTGELFF

v_gene: TRBV2
CDR3aa: CASSDRAYSNQPQHF

v_gene: TRBV5-1
CDR3aa: CASSTRPGTGDYEQYF

v_gene: TRBV11-2
CDR3aa: CASSYGRGGNTEAFF

v_gene: TRBV7-9
CDR3aa: CASRTTGNTGELFF

v_gene: TRBV5-1
CDR3aa: CASSSGLAGTDTQYF

v_gene: TRBV7-2
CDR3aa: CASSLDSATHGQGASF

v_gene: TRBV2
CDR3aa: CASRMGLAWADTQYF

v_gene: TRBV4-1
CDR3aa: CASSQGSLDGIRSQPQHF

v_gene: TRBV5-6
CDR3aa: CASSFWETGNTIYF

v_gene: TRBV6-5
CDR3aa: CASRSILVSGELFF

v_gene: TRBV6-1
CDR3aa: CASGYGPFYEQYF

v_gene: TRBV25-1
CDR3aa: CASSESADTQYF

v_gene: TRBV7-8
CDR3aa: CASSPREGSNFYEQYF

v_gene: TRBV9
CDR3aa: CASSVQSGTGELFF

v_gene: TRBV18
CDR3aa: CASSPQRGAYNEQFF

v_gene: TRBV7-8
CDR3aa: CASSYRTGNTEAFF

v_gene: TRBV2
CDR3aa: CASSEVNTQYF

v_gene: TRBV18
CDR3aa: CASSPAGGSTEAFF

v_gene: TRBV7-9
CDR3aa: CASSLEAYTIYF

v_gene: TRBV5-8
CDR3aa: CASSPGTGTEETQYF

v_gene: TRBV4-1
CDR3aa: CASSQVPGHPTDTQYF

v_gene: TRBV5-1
CDR3aa: CASSLGGGEKEKLFF

v_gene: TRBV7-6
CDR3aa: CASSLATTYEQYF

v_gene: TRBV30
CDR3aa: CAWRQGAGGYTF

v_gene: TRBV7-9
CDR3aa: CASRDRVNTGELFF

v_gene: TRBV5-5
CDR3aa: CASRWGQGTSPLHF

v_gene: TRBV30
CDR3aa: CAWSQGNIQYF

v_gene: TRBV5-1
CDR3aa: CASSLAGNTDTQYF

v_gene: TRBV4-1
CDR3aa: CASSQGGLVADTQYF

v_gene: TRBV7-2
CDR3aa: CASSQTGPIDEQYF

v_gene: TRBV5-1
CDR3aa: CASSLDSLIYEQYF

v_gene: TRBV7-2
CDR3aa: CASSSGLDYGYTF

v_gene: TRBV4-1
CDR3aa: CASSQSWPKDQPQHF

v_gene: TRBV30
CDR3aa: CAWAPGSLSNQPQHF

v_gene: TRBV19
CDR3aa: CASSIGRRADNSPLHF

v_gene: TRBV5-4
CDR3aa: CASSLGPGQGNNEQFF

v_gene: TRBV27
CDR3aa: CASSTRDRISGANVLTF

v_gene: TRBV30
CDR3aa: CAGTLRDTYGYTF

v_gene: TRBV14
CDR3aa: CASRQLDRGDVTEAFF

v_gene: TRBV2
CDR3aa: CASSEAYKGETQYF

v_gene: TRBV5-1
CDR3aa: CASSLDRANTEAFF

v_gene: TRBV14
CDR3aa: CASSQGSQPQHF

v_gene: TRBV29-1
CDR3aa: CSVPGPGAQETQYF

v_gene: TRBV7-9
CDR3aa: CASRQDRGETQYF

v_gene: TRBV7-3
CDR3aa: CASSLTLGSSYNEQFF

v_gene: TRBV30
CDR3aa: CAWEPEGGRGTQYF

v_gene: TRBV6-1
CDR3aa: CASSGAFGGADIQYF

v_gene: TRBV5-4
CDR3aa: CASSGQGGPQHF

v_gene: TRBV20-1
CDR3aa: CSASDNYGYTF

v_gene: TRBV2
CDR3aa: CASSERSGNTGELFF

v_gene: TRBV11-2
CDR3aa: CASSVGRVNTIYF

v_gene: TRBV19
CDR3aa: CASSGSAITQYF

v_gene: TRBV2
CDR3aa: CASSYTGELFF

v_gene: TRBV19
CDR3aa: CASLDRAWNGYTF

v_gene: TRBV29-1
CDR3aa: CSVAQGANQPQHF

v_gene: TRBV6-6
CDR3aa: CASSLDRANYGYTF